This paragraph covers one TCR beta chain sequence. Its binding antigen is unknown. No much larger clone is present one base from it, and per-base qualities are unavailable. What this sample's time point label stands for: newly diagnosed GD, antithyroid drugs for less than 3 months. RNA was extracted from PBMCs in TRIzol for both TCR sequencing and RNA sequencing. The diagnosis of Graves' disease followed American Thyroid Association guidelines. Recruitment of patients was carried out at an endocrinology department in Xi'an, China. From each patient, about 8.9 milliliters of peripheral blood was collected into an EDTA anticoagulant tube. Ficoll Paque Plus density gradient separation was used to isolate PBMCs, and no additional T cell sorting was done. An Agilent 2100 Bioanalyzer and agarose gel were used to assess RNA quality, and a NanoDrop 2000 was used to measure RNA concentration. The CDR3 measures 16 amino acids from cysteine to phenylalanine. The retained sequence is limited to the CDR3, 48 bases, with the frame set at the first base. Cut back by 1 base and 0 bases, the V and J ends lie 10 bases apart. Per the germline V gene (reference sequence), SEHNR is the CDR1 and FQNEAQ is the CDR2.

Library creation used multiplex PCR. The instrument was an Illumina HiSeq 4000. TCR beta libraries were built with iRepertoire HTBI primers and Arm-PCR amplification of CDR3 regions. Before sequencing, the PCR products underwent gel purification. The authors' pipeline ran thus. A total of under 80 TRBV and 14 TRBJ segments were identified across samples and were used for gene usage analysis of CDR3 amino acid clonotypes. Filtered high-quality paired reads were merged into contigs using COPE and FqMerger. BLAST was used to align contigs to IMGT TRBV, TRBD and TRBJ reference genes, and CDR3 was defined according to IMGT. Any clonotype with a frequency above 0.1% was counted as a highly expanded clone. Shannon entropy served as the measure of repertoire diversity, while the Gini coefficient captured V-J evenness. A clonotype found in more than one individual was treated as public. Clones were called with MiXCR by TCRdb after fastp trimmed the public reads at Q25, and only in-frame beta chains were retained. Entries that share a CDR3 protein sequence are merged under the most common genes and DNA. The V and J calls reflect TCRdb's pipeline rather than the authors' work. For this sample there are about 360,000 distinct CDR3 sequences; 16% appear just once. Of the sample, 20% falls within the top ten clones.

These data belong to a study of regulatory T cells in long-lasting Graves disease (dated by TCRdb to about 2021). In terms of the full investigation: Antithyroid drugs had been taken for less than 3 months by newly diagnosed Graves' disease patients. This study used TCR sequencing and RNA sequencing of peripheral blood to compare persistent Graves' disease patients against newly diagnosed Graves' disease patients. The study was conducted in China and was registered as a clinical trial. A total of approximately 35 samples underwent TCR sequencing: about 13 from persistent and roughly 20 from newly diagnosed Graves' disease patients.

Study-level results and caveats: The authors noted that the small sample size was a limitation that may lower accuracy. Compared with newly diagnosed patients, persistent Graves' disease patients had lower TCR Shannon entropy and fewer highly expanded clones, which suggests clonal expansion. Persistent disease showed preferential use of TRBV28, TRBJ1-2 and TRBJ2-5, whereas newly diagnosed disease favored TRBV20-1 and TRBJ2-1. Patients with persistent disease shared more public clonotypes (approximately 2,500) than newly diagnosed patients did (966). Only peripheral blood was studied, because thyroid tissue, the primary lesion, was inaccessible. Sequencing and analysis were limited to the TCR beta chain.

This sample was shared with a second study, whose subject was T cells in Graves' hyperthyroidism and ophthalmopathy. The second study, in turn, reports: A patient counted as having stable Graves' hyperthyroidism if no progression to ophthalmopathy occurred over 18 months of follow-up. Hyperthyroidism patients were aged 18 to 65 years and newly diagnosed, with disease duration of less than 2 months. Exclusion was applied to patients with uncontrolled infections, other autoimmune diseases, pregnancy or lactation. Diagnoses relied on clinical symptoms, serum thyroxine and TRAb, thyroid ultrasound and orbital computed tomography. The TCR CDR3 was subjected to a first round of RT-PCR using the HTBI primer set and the Qiagen OneStep RT-PCR kit. Most expanded thyroid clonotypes (frequency above 0.001) were also detected in blood, suggesting blood repertoires may reflect thyroid immune responses. A 13 V-J signature model separated ophthalmopathy from stable hyperthyroidism, with approximately 87% sensitivity and 81.08% specificity in cross-validation and 80%/75% in testing. In validation, the model predicted progression to ophthalmopathy a median of roughly 6.1 months before onset, with approximately 68% sensitivity and almost 75% specificity. A discovery cohort of around 98 patients, 43 with Graves' ophthalmopathy and 55 to 60 with stable Graves' hyperthyroidism, was used to find distinguishing TCR V-J signatures. Prospective prediction of ophthalmopathy was tested in an independent validation cohort consisting of 18 to 20 hyperthyroidism patients and more than 15 patients who later progressed to ophthalmopathy. The approximately 97 discovery patients were randomly divided into training and test sets at a 7:3 ratio. Thyroid tissue and blood T-cell repertoires from about six Graves' hyperthyroidism patients were also compared in the study. Following sampling, methimazole starting at 30 mg daily was given to hyperthyroidism patients, and high-dose intravenous methylprednisolone was given to ophthalmopathy patients. Libraries were constructed in a second round of multiplex PCR, after which size selection and purification were carried out. The libraries were sequenced on an Illumina HiSeq2000 using paired-end 100 bp reads. Raw data were processed with SOAPnuke, discarding reads with adapters, uncalled bases, mean Phred below 15, or no exact constant-primer or identifier match. High-quality paired reads were merged with COPE v1.2.5, and unique nucleotide sequences were defined as clonotypes. Clonotypes were aligned to IMGT TRBV, TRBD and TRBJ reference segments using MiTCR v1.1. The analysis included only V-J combinations with a frequency above 0.0001, which together covered around 99% of the repertoires. A TCS score was defined as the ratio of F50 (clonal expansion) to E x V (chaos), with BLOSUM62-based TCRdist applied between CDR3 peptides within each V-J. Welch's t-statistics and random forest reduced roughly 530 V-J features to fewer than 15, which were used in a naive Bayes classifier (R e1071). Sample size was not statistically predetermined, and blinding of investigators to group allocation was not performed. According to the paper, TCR Vbeta CDR3 sequencing was carried out on over 130 peripheral blood samples, which came from over 40 ophthalmopathy, roughly 75 hyperthyroidism and approximately 17 progressor patients.

The sequence joins TRBV7-9 to TRBJ1-3; the D gene is not confidently resolved. The source was peripheral blood mononuclear cells (PBMCs), collected at new diagnosis, from a patient treated with antithyroid drugs. This TCR was recovered from a woman aged 18-29 years with Graves disease. Donor details come from another sample of the same person, matched by shared clones. Read as DNA, the sequence is TGTGCCAGCAGCTTAGAGGCTCGGATCTCTGGAAACACCATATATTTT. Translated, this gives CASSLEARISGNTIYF.